These 32 T cell receptor beta chains were sequenced from one sample in a study of OX40 agonist ivuxolimab in advanced cancers. Sequencing used immunoSEQ multiplex PCR; TCRdb keeps in-frame clones, though not all of them. The sample yields roughly 93,000 clones, about 80% seen once. Sequencing was performed on CD4+ or CD8+ T cells sorted from blood, taken in a trial of the OX40 agonist ivuxolimab. The receptors were sampled from an adult with an advanced solid tumor such as melanoma, head and neck, liver or kidney cancer.

This clone was seen once. The chain is built from TRBV5-1 and TRBJ2-7, with D uncertain. Trimming stripped 2 bases from V and 5 bases from J, with 11 bases between. Germline V lookup: CDR1 SGHRS, CDR2 YFSETQ. This CDR3 spans 13 amino acids. The CDR3 DNA sequence: TGCGCCAGCAGCTTACTCCCCCACCACGAGCAGTACTTC. Residues: CASSLLPHHEQYF.

This clone is a singleton in its sample. The chain employs TRBV29-1 and TRBJ2-5; 13 positions agree with TRBD2. The CDR3 loop spans 15 amino acids. Trimming took 8 bases from V and 5 from J; bases not matched to a gene: 11. Per the germline V gene, CDR1 is SQVTM and CDR2 is ANQGSEA. The CDR3 loop reads CSPLIGTSGIETQYF. CDR3 DNA sequence: TGCAGCCCCCTGATCGGGACTAGCGGGATCGAGACCCAGTACTTC.

This chain connects TRBV6-5 to TRBJ1-2, with 7 bases aligning to TRBD1. The germline CDR1 and CDR2 sequences are MNHEY and SVGAGI. The CDR3 contains 16 residues. The V and J ends lost 0 bases and 8 bases, in that order; junction bases with no gene match: 12. CDR3 sequence reads: CASSYSRGQRAGGYTF. The CDR3 bases are TGTGCCAGCAGTTACTCCCGGGGACAGCGAGCGGGGGGCTACACCTTC.

This chain joins TRBV5-6 and TRBJ1-5; 9 bases match TRBD1. This CDR3 is 14 amino acids long. The ends lost 7 bases at V and 4 bases at J; junction bases unmatched: 6. Germline V gene lookup returns CDR1 SGHDT and CDR2 YYEEEE. CDR3 nucleotides: TGTGCCAGCGGGGCCGGGACAGGGAATCAGCCCCAGCATTTT. Its translation: CASGAGTGNQPQHF.

By frequency in the sample, this clone is medium-sized. V usage is TRBV10-3 and J usage is TRBJ1-5; D unresolved. Per the germline V gene, CDR1 is ENHRY and CDR2 is SYGVKD. There are 16 residues in the CDR3. V lost 0 bases and J lost 0, with 9 bases in between. The CDR3 DNA follows: TGTGCCATCAGTGAGTCGAACTCCCATAGCAATCAGCCCCAGCATTTT. This encodes CAISESNSHSNQPQHF.

This clone was seen only once. CDR3: CASSESGPTYGYTF. The DNA of the CDR3 is TGTGCCAGCAGTGAATCGGGACCGACTTATGGCTACACCTTC. The V call is TRBV6-1, the J call TRBJ1-2; maybe TRBD1 (5 bases). Per germline, CDR1 MNHNS and CDR2 SASEGT. This CDR3 has 14 residues. The germline V and J ends were trimmed by 2 bases and 5 bases, with 12 bases remaining between them.

In this sample, this clone turned up a few times. V is TRBV5-6 and J is TRBJ1-2; D perhaps matches TRBD1 (5 bases). The V gene's germline CDR1 is SGHDT and CDR2 YYEEEE. With 4 bases removed from V and 14 bases from J, the gap between germline ends came to 15 bases. This CDR3 contains 11 residues. The CDR3 coding sequence is TGTGCCAGCAGCCGAGACTGGGGCGAAACCTTC. This sequence encodes CASSRDWGETF.

The rearrangement joins TRBV11-3 to TRBJ2-2, with D tentatively TRBD2 (5 bases). The germline CDR1 and CDR2 sequences are SGHNT and YENEEA. Trimming took off 5 bases at V and 8 bases at J, with 9 bases between the two ends. The CDR3 runs 12 residues. This CDR3 is CASSLRLGELFF. The CDR3 region has the DNA TGTGCCAGCAGCCTCAGACTAGGGGAGCTGTTTTTT.

The chain uses TRBV7-2 and TRBJ1-4; possible D gene TRBD1, 5 bases. Trimming pared 5 bases from V and 0 bases from J, leaving 10 bases between. Germline V gene lookup returns CDR1 SGHTA and CDR2 FQGNSA. The CDR3 has 15 residues. The CDR3 region has the DNA TGTGCCAGCAGCCGACAGTCTGCAACTAATGAAAAACTGTTTTTT. Its translation: CASSRQSATNEKLFF.

This chain links TRBV28 with TRBJ2-4; D is possibly TRBD1 (5 bases). This CDR3 spans 14 amino acids. Germline lookup yields CDR1 MDHEN and CDR2 SYDVKM. V lost 2 bases and J 4 bases, leaving 9 bases between the germline ends. Here the CDR3 DNA reads TGTGCCAGCAGTTTACAGGGTATGAAAAACATTCAGTACTTC. Amino acids: CASSLQGMKNIQYF.

The chain employs TRBV20-1 and TRBJ2-5; D not resolved. Germline V gives CDR1 DFQATT, CDR2 SNEGSKA (reference sequence). This CDR3 is 11 amino acids long. V gave up 3 bases and J gave up 3 bases, with 5 bases separating them. The CDR3 region has the DNA TGCAGTGCTAGGTGGAAAGAGACCCAGTACTTC. Its protein is CSARWKETQYF.

The V and J genes are TRBV5-6 and TRBJ2-3; D remains ambiguous. This CDR3 comprises 13 residues. The germline V gene encodes CDR1 SGHDT and CDR2 YYEEEE. Deletions cut 2 bases from V and 3 bases from J, with 7 bases between. Here the CDR3 reads CASSLRLTDTQYF. In DNA, the CDR3 is TGTGCCAGCAGCTTACGGCTGACAGATACGCAGTATTTT. The entire variable domain, with the rest obtained from reference TRBV5-6 and TRBJ2-3, is as follows: DAGVTQSPTHLIKTRGQQVTLRCSPKSGHDTVSWYQQALGQGPQFIFQYYEEEERQRGNFPDRFSGHQFPNYSSELNVNALLLGDSALYLCASSLRLTDTQYFGPGTRLTVL.

The gene calls are TRBV28 and TRBJ2-1; TRBD2 matches at 12 bases. Germline loops: CDR1 MDHEN, CDR2 SYDVKM. V dropped 5 bases and J dropped 0; count of bases not matched to a gene: 5. This CDR3 is built from 17 residues. CDR3 nucleotides: TGTGCCAGCAGTCGGACTAGCGGGGTTAGCTCCTACAATGAGCAGTTCTTC. This codes for CASSRTSGVSSYNEQFF.

CDR3 residues: CASSPETVVIYEQYF. As DNA, the CDR3 is TGCGCCAGCAGCCCCGAAACAGTCGTTATCTACGAGCAGTACTTC. The chain employs TRBV5-1 and TRBJ2-7; no definite D call. Germline CDR1 is SGHRS and CDR2 is YFSETQ. CDR3 size: 15 residues. The V and J ends lost 4 bases and 3 bases respectively, with 17 bases between them.

The rearrangement joins TRBV5-1 to TRBJ2-7; 10 positions agree with TRBD2. The germline CDR1 and CDR2 sequences are SGHRS and YFSETQ. This CDR3 region has 14 residues. The CDR3 spells CPSLGAGGNYEQYF. CDR3 DNA sequence: TGCCCCTCTTTGGGAGCGGGAGGGAACTACGAGCAGTACTTC. Full variable domain (rest looked up from reference TRBV5-1 and TRBJ2-7): KAGVTQTPRYLIKTRGQQVTLSCSPISGHRSVSWYQQTPGQGLQFLFEYFSETQRNKGNFPGRFSGRQFSNSRSEMNVSTLELGDSALYLCPSLGAGGNYEQYFGPGTRLTVT.

This chain joins TRBV27 and TRBJ1-1; possible D gene TRBD1, 6 bases. The CDR3 loop spans 14 amino acids. V was shortened by 6 bases and J by 0 bases, with 11 bases between the two germline ends. CDR1 MNHEY and CDR2 SMNVEV come from the germline V gene (reference sequence). CDR3 coding DNA: TGTGCCAGCAGCCCGCGACAGGTGAACACTGAAGCTTTCTTT. Translated: CASSPRQVNTEAFF.

The gene calls are TRBV11-2 and TRBJ2-7; 7 nucleotides line up with TRBD1. With 1 base clipped from V and 6 bases from J, the junction kept 15 bases outside the gene matches. There are 17 residues in the CDR3. CDR1 is SGHAT and CDR2 is FQNNGV in the germline V gene. CDR3 sequence: CASSLGQSGQRGGEQYF. The CDR3 region has the DNA TGTGCCAGCAGCTTAGGCCAGTCGGGACAGAGGGGCGGCGAGCAGTACTTC.

J is TRBJ2-2 and V is TRBV27; 8 nucleotides align to TRBD1. The V segment lost 6 bases and the J segment 4 bases; nucleotides outside the gene matches: 7. Germline V gives CDR1 MNHEY, CDR2 SMNVEV (reference sequence). The CDR3 extends over 15 amino acids. CDR3 sequence (DNA): TGTGCCAGCAGGCCGACAGGGGTAGGCACCGGGGAGCTGTTTTTT. It yields the protein CASRPTGVGTGELFF.

The chain carries TRBV2 and TRBJ1-1, with D tentatively TRBD1 (6 bases). V lost 3 bases to trimming and J lost 6 bases, with 17 bases between them. The CDR3 is 15 residues long. Looked up from germline, CDR1 is SNHLY and CDR2 is FYNNEI. In nucleotides, the CDR3 is TGTGCCAGCAGTGAGTCTGGGGGCCCAGGTTCTGAAGCTTTCTTT. Translation gives CASSESGGPGSEAFF.

The chain employs TRBV27 and TRBJ2-7; a possible D gene is TRBD2 (5 bases). Germline V gene data show CDR1 as MNHEY and CDR2 as SMNVEV (reference sequence). Trimming shortened V by 3 bases and J by 4 bases, and 10 bases separated the two germline ends. The CDR3 length is 13 residues. Here the CDR3 DNA reads TGTGCCAGCAGTTTCAGAGGGAATTACGAGCAGTACTTC. It translates to CASSFRGNYEQYF.

The chain carries TRBV6-1 and TRBJ1-1; tentatively, D is TRBD1 (6 bases). The CDR3 runs 14 residues. Trimming stripped 7 bases from V and 1 base from J, with 13 bases between. The germline V gene has CDR1 MNHNS and CDR2 SASEGT. CDR3 region: CASIQGGGNTEAFF. For the CDR3, the DNA is TGTGCCAGCATTCAAGGAGGGGGGAACACTGAAGCTTTCTTT.

This sequence joins TRBV14 and TRBJ1-1; 12 nucleotides line up with TRBD1. The CDR3 totals 13 residues. Germline lookup yields CDR1 SGHDN and CDR2 FVKESK. V trimming: 1 base; J trimming: 11 bases; junction bases outside the gene matches: 2. In nucleotides, the CDR3 is TGTGCCAGCAGCCAAGTGGGACAGGGGGCGGCTTTCTTT. It translates to CASSQVGQGAAFF.

The chain uses TRBV19 and TRBJ2-3; the D is unclear. V was shortened by 5 bases and J by 1 base, with 7 bases between the two germline ends. Germline V gene data show CDR1 as LNHDA and CDR2 as SQIVND (reference sequence). The CDR3 has 13 residues. CDR3 amino acids: CASSERGTDTQYF. The DNA for the CDR3 is TGTGCCAGTAGTGAGCGTGGCACAGATACGCAGTATTTT.

The sample holds a few counts of this clone. The rearrangement links TRBV19 to TRBJ1-2; no firm D call. Germline lookup yields CDR1 LNHDA and CDR2 SQIVND (reference sequence). The CDR3 is made up of 15 amino acids. Trimming stripped 7 bases from V and 0 bases from J, with 15 bases between. The DNA for the CDR3 is TGTGCCAGTAACCCCACATCCTCAGCTAACTATGGCTACACCTTC. This codes for CASNPTSSANYGYTF.

CDR3 nucleotides: TGCGCCAGCAGCGGGGGCCATGCAGAGACCCAGTACTTC. The encoded protein is CASSGGHAETQYF. V usage is TRBV5-1 and J usage is TRBJ2-5, with D possibly being TRBD1 (6 bases). The CDR3 spans 13 residues. V gave up 4 bases and J gave up 4 bases, with 11 bases separating them. Germline V CDR1 and CDR2: SGHRS, YFSETQ.

V is TRBV4-2 and J is TRBJ2-3; D may be TRBD2 (6 bases). The V end lost 0 bases, the J end lost 0 bases, and 13 bases lay between the germline ends. Germline V gene data show CDR1 as LGHNA and CDR2 as YNFKEQ. CDR3 size: 17 residues. The CDR3 spells CASSQDEGRGSTDTQYF. CDR3 nucleotides: TGTGCCAGCAGCCAAGATGAGGGTCGGGGGAGCACAGATACGCAGTATTTT.

The chain uses TRBV13 and TRBJ1-1; D might be TRBD1 (6 bases). The CDR3 has 17 amino acids. Per the germline V gene, CDR1 is PRHDT and CDR2 is FYEKMQ (reference sequence). The ends were cut back, 5 bases at V and 1 base at J, with 20 bases in the middle. The CDR3: CASSPRRQEPENTEAFF. The CDR3 DNA follows: TGTGCCAGCAGCCCGCGGAGACAGGAGCCTGAGAACACTGAAGCTTTCTTT.

This chain connects TRBV13 to TRBJ1-1, with TRBD1 as a possible D gene (5 bases). Trimming removed 3 bases at V and 1 base at J, with 9 bases between. The CDR3 is made up of 14 amino acids. Germline-derived CDR1 and CDR2 are PRHDT and FYEKMQ (reference sequence). CDR3 in amino acids: CASSFQGTNTEAFF. The DNA for the CDR3 is TGTGCCAGCAGCTTTCAGGGAACGAACACTGAAGCTTTCTTT.

This chain joins TRBV15 and TRBJ2-1, with 10 bases matching TRBD2. This CDR3 comprises 15 residues. Germline V CDR1 and CDR2: LNHNV, YYDKDF (reference sequence). V lost 6 bases to trimming and J lost 10 bases; unmatched junction nucleotides: 12. Here the CDR3 reads CATRGFLAGEHEQFF. As DNA, the CDR3 is TGTGCCACCAGGGGTTTTCTAGCGGGAGAGCACGAGCAGTTCTTC.

This sequence joins TRBV7-2 and TRBJ2-7, with TRBD2 identical over 9 bases. Germline V gene lookup returns CDR1 SGHTA and CDR2 FQGNSA. The V segment lost 4 bases and the J segment 4 bases; nucleotides outside the gene matches: 5. The CDR3 sequence is 14 residues long. The CDR3 nucleotides are TGTGCCAGCAGCTCCATAGCGGGAGCATACGAGCAGTACTTC. Encoded protein: CASSSIAGAYEQYF.

The chain combines TRBV6-1 with TRBJ1-2; D not resolved. This CDR3 comprises 13 residues. Per germline, CDR1 MNHNS and CDR2 SASEGT. V dropped 7 bases and J dropped 4 bases, with 13 bases sitting between them. In DNA, the CDR3 is TGTGCCAGCATCGGAGGGCTACGCTATGGCTACACCTTC. Its protein is CASIGGLRYGYTF.

The chain recombines TRBV6-6 with TRBJ2-2; the D gene is possibly TRBD2 (6 bases). Germline CDR1 MNHNY, CDR2 SVGAGI (reference sequence). Trimming pared 6 bases from V and 0 bases from J, leaving 8 bases between. The CDR3 is 14 residues long. CDR3 sequence: CASRRLANTGELFF. CDR3 coding DNA: TGTGCCAGCAGACGACTAGCGAACACCGGGGAGCTGTTTTTT.